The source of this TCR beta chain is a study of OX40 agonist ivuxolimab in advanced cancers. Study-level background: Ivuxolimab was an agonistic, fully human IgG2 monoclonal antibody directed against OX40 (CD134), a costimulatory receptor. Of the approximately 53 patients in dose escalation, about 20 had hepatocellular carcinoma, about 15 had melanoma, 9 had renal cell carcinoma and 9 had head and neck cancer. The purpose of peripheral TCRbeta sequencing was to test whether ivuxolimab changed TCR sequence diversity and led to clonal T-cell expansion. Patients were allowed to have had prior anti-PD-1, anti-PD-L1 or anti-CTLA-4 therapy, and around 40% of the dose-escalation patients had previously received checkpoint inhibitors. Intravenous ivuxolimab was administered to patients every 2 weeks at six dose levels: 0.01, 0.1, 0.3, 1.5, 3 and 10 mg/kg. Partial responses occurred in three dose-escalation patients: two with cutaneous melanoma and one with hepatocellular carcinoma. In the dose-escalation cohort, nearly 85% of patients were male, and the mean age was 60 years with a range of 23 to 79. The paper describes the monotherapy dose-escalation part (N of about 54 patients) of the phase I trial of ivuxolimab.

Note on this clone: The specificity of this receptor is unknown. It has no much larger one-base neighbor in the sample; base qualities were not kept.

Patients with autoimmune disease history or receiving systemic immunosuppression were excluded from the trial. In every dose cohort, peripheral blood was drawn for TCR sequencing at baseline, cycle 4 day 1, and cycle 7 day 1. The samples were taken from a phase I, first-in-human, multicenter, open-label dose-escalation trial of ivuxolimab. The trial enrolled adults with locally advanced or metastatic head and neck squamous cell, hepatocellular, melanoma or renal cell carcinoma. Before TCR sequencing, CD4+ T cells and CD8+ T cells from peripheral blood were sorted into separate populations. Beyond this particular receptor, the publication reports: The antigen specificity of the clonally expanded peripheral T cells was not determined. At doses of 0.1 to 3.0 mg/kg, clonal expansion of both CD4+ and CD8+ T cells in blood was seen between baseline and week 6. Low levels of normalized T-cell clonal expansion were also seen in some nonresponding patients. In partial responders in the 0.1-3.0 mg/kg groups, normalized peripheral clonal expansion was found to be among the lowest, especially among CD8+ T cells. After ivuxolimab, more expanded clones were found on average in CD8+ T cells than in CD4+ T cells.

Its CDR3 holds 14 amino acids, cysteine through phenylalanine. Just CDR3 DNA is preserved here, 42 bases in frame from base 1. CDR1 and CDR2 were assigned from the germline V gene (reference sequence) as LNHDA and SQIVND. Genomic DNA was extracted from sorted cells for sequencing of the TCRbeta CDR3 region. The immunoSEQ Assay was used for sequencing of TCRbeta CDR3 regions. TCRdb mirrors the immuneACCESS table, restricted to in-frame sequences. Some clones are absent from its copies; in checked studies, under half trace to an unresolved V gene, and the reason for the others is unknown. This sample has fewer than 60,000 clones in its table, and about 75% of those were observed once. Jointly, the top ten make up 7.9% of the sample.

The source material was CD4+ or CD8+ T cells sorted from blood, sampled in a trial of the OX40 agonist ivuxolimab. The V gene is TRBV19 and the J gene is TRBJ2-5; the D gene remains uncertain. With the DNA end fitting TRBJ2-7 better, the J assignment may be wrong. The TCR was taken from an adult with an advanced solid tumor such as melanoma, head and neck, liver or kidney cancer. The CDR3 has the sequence CATLGQQPPYEQYF. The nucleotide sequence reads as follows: TGTGCCACCCTAGGGCAGCAACCTCCCTACGAGCAGTACTTC.